This T cell receptor (beta chain) came from a study of blood T cell repertoires in COVID-19. Study-wide context: From T cells, B-cell-depleted T cells, or PBMCs came the material, which was cDNA or gDNA.

The repertoire was sequenced with immunoSEQ multiplex PCR; TCRdb's copy has only in-frame clones and lacks some. The sample records 95,000 to 150,000 clones, just over 85% being singletons. The clonotype was recovered from a man in his forties with acute or convalescent COVID-19. The sample consisted of peripheral blood.

CDR3 residues: CASSYSNPGDITEAFF. The CDR3 coding sequence is TGTGCCAGCAGTTACTCGAACCCAGGGGATATCACTGAAGCTTTCTTT. This chain joins TRBV6-6 and TRBJ1-1, with D perhaps TRBD1 (6 bases). The germline V gene has CDR1 MNHNY and CDR2 SVGAGI (reference sequence). V lost 0 bases and J lost 4, with 15 bases in between. This CDR3 is built from 16 residues.